This T cell receptor beta chain was captured by sequencing in a study of long-term antiretroviral therapy in people with HIV. The overall study: The 2015 recommendation for immediate ART came about a decade after the earliest samples.

Study-level results: CDR3 length ranges were narrower in HIV repertoires than in controls. Subsequent to ART, diversity was augmented yet persisted below that of transplant donor controls.

Germline V lookup: CDR1 WNHNN, CDR2 SYGVQD (reference sequence). Trimming took off 4 bases at V and 4 bases at J, with 12 bases between the two ends. CDR3 length: 14 residues. Investigators performed immunoSEQ version v3.0 at survey level. Sequencing had a target that covered about 40,000-55,000 T-cell genomes per sample. Only in-frame clones appear in the TCRdb table, and some are missing; sequencing was by immunoSEQ multiplex PCR. The profile shows tens of thousands of clones, 90% to 95% of them singletons. This clone has just one count. Its antigen is as yet unknown. The chain combines TRBV10-1 with TRBJ2-3, with D possibly matching TRBD2 (6 bases). The TCR originated in a man aged 45-60 years with HIV. The sequenced sample was unsorted PBMCs, obtained around 7.4 years after starting antiretroviral therapy. The CDR3 here is CASSGGLSSDTQYF. As DNA, the CDR3 is TGCGCCAGCAGTGGTGGACTATCCTCAGATACGCAGTATTTT.